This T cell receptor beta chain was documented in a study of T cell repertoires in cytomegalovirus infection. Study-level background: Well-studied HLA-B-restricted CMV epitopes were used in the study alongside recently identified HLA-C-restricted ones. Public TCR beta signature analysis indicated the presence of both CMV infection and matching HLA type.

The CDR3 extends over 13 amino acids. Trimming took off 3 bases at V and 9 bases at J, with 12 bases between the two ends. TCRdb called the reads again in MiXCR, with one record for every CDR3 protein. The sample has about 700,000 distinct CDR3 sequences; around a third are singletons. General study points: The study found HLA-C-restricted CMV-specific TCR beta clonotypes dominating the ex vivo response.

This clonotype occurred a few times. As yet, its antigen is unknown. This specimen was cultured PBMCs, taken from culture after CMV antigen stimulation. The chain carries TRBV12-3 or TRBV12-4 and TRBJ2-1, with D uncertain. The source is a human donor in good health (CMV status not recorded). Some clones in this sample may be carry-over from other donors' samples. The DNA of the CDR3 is TGTGCCAGCAGTTTGGCGAGATCGGGTGAGCAGTTCTTC. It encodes CASSLARSGEQFF.